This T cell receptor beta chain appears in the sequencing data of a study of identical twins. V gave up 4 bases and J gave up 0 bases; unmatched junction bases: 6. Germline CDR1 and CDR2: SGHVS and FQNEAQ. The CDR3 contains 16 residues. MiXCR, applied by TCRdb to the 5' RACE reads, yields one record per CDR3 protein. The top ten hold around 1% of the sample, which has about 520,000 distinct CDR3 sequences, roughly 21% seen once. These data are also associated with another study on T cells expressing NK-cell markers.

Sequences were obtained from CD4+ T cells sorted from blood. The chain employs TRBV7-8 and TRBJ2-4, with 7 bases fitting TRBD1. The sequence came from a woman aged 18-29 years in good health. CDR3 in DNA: TGTGCCAGCAGCTCGCCGGGACAGCCAGCCAAAAACATTCAGTACTTC. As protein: CASSSPGQPAKNIQYF. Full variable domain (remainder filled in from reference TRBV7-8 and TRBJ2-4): GAGVSQSPRYKVAKRGQDVALRCDPISGHVSLFWYQQALGQGPEFLTYFQNEAQLDKSGLPSDRFFAERPEGSVSTLKIQRTQQEDSAVYLCASSSPGQPAKNIQYFGAGTRLSVL.